The 3 T cell receptor beta chains presented below share a single source sample, sequenced in a study of blood T cell repertoires in COVID-19. Clones were sequenced by immunoSEQ multiplex PCR, and TCRdb holds only the in-frame ones, with some missing. The sample has around 300,000 clones, approximately 85% seen once. The sample comprised peripheral blood. These receptors all stem from a woman in her 70s with acute or convalescent COVID-19.

The CDR3, as DNA: TGTGCCATCAAGGGTTCGGGAGATACTGAAGCTTTCTTT. Translating it yields CAIKGSGDTEAFF. The chain joins TRBV10-3 to TRBJ1-1; D remains unclear. The CDR3 is 13 residues long. CDR1 ENHRY and CDR2 SYGVKD come from the germline V gene. V shed 7 bases and J shed 5 bases, with 14 bases lying between them.

V is TRBV30 and J is TRBJ1-1, with D tentatively TRBD1 (5 bases). Trimming removed 0 bases at V and 11 bases at J, with 16 bases between. CDR1 and CDR2 from the germline V gene are GTSNPN and SVGIG (reference sequence). This CDR3 spans 13 amino acids. As DNA, the CDR3 is TGTGCCTGGAGTGTACACACGGGGGGTGCGGCTTTCTTT. Its translation: CAWSVHTGGAAFF. The entire variable domain, with the rest obtained from reference TRBV30 and TRBJ1-1, is as follows: SQTIHQWPATLVQPVGSPLSLECTVEGTSNPNLYWYRQAAGRGLQLLFYSVGIGQISSEVPQNLSASRPQDRQFILSSKKLLLSDSGFYLCAWSVHTGGAAFFGQGTRLTVV.

This clone was recorded a few times. The rearrangement uses TRBV6-4 and TRBJ2-5; TRBD1 might be the D (6 bases). Trimming left V 8 bases short and J 2 bases short, with 24 bases between. The CDR3 extends over 17 amino acids. Germline CDR1 reads MRHNA; CDR2 reads SNTAGT. The CDR3 region is CASGAIQGSPGQETQYF. The CDR3 bases are TGTGCCAGCGGAGCCATTCAGGGGTCCCCCGGTCAAGAGACCCAGTACTTC.